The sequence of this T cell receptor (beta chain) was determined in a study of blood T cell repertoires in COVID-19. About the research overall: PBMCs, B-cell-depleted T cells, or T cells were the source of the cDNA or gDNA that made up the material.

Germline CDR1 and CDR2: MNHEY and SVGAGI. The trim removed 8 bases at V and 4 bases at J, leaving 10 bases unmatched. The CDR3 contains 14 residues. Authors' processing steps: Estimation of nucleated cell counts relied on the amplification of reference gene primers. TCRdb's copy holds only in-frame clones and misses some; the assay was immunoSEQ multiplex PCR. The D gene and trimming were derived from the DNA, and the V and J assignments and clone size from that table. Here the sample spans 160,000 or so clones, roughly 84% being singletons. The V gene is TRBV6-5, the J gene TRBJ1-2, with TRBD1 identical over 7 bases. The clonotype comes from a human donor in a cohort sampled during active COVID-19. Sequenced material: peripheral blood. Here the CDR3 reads CASATGANRYGYTF. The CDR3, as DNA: TGTGCCAGCGCTACAGGGGCGAACCGCTATGGCTACACCTTC.